Sequencing of this TCR beta chain was carried out in a study of CD8 T cells in ankylosing spondylitis. Regarding the study as a whole: For ankylosing spondylitis blood, a TCR beta motif of under 10 highly homologous variants appeared characteristic. Both synovial fluid and blood in reactive arthritis had previously been reported to carry some motif variants. Disease-linked clones reportedly showed significant enrichment in matched ankylosing spondylitis synovial fluid. Disease-linked clones displayed a CD8+ phenotype and appeared relatively rarely in peripheral blood.

Libraries for TCR beta were made by quantitative 5'-RACE with molecular barcodes. TCRdb re-derived calls from the 5' RACE reads in MiXCR, one entry per CDR3 protein. The data contain about 540,000 distinct CDR3 sequences, more than 9.5% of them seen just once; the ten biggest clones take up approximately 6.3%. This clonotype turned up a few times. Its antigen remains unidentified. V lost 5 bases and J 0 bases, leaving 8 bases between the germline ends. Germline CDR1 and CDR2: DFQATT and SNEGSKA (reference sequence). This CDR3 spans 13 amino acids. This TCR came from a male donor with ankylosing spondylitis. Source material: blood, either unsorted or a sorted T cell fraction (not recorded which). This chain uses TRBV20-1 with TRBJ1-3; unclear D gene. The CDR3 sequence: CSAPSNSGNTIYF. CDR3 nucleotide sequence: TGCAGTGCTCCCTCCAACTCTGGAAACACCATATATTTT.